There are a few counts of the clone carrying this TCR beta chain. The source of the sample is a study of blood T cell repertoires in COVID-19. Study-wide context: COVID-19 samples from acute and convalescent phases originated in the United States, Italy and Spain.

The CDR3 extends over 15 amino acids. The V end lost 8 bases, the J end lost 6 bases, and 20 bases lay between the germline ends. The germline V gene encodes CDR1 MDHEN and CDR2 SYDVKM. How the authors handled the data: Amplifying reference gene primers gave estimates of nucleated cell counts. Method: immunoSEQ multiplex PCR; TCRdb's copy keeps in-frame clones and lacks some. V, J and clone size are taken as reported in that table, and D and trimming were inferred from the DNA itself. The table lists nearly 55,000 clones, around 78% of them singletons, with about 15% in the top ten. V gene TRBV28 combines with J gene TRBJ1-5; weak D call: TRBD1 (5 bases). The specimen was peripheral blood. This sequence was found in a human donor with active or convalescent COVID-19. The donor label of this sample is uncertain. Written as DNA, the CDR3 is TGTGCCAGCGGGGAATCTCAGGGTAAAAGTCAGCCCCAGCATTTT. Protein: CASGESQGKSQPQHF.